The 15 T cell receptor beta chains presented below share a single source sample, sequenced in a study of cytomegalovirus exposure and HLA in healthy donors. The repertoire was sequenced with immunoSEQ multiplex PCR; TCRdb's copy has only in-frame clones and lacks some. Of around 71,000 clones in the sample, approximately 94% were seen once. Sequencing was done on a sample of PBMCs. All receptors come from a man between 18 and 29 years old in good health and CMV-seropositive.

The chain links TRBV6-6 to TRBJ1-3, with D possibly TRBD1 on 6 matching bases. There are 15 residues in the CDR3. Trimming removed 6 bases at V and 3 bases at J, with 15 bases between. CDR1 is MNHNY, CDR2 SVGAGI, per germline (reference sequence). Here the CDR3 reads CASSPTGTNGNTIYF. As DNA, the CDR3 is TGTGCCAGCAGCCCAACCGGGACAAATGGAAACACCATATATTTT.

The chain recombines TRBV13 with TRBJ2-3; 12 bases fit TRBD2. This CDR3 has 14 residues. Germline V CDR1 and CDR2: PRHDT, FYEKMQ (reference sequence). The J segment lost 7 bases and the V segment lost 5 bases, leaving 4 bases of the junction unmatched. The CDR3 is CASSLTSGGNTQYF. The CDR3 coding sequence is TGTGCCAGCAGCCTGACTAGCGGGGGTAATACGCAGTATTTT.

The chain links TRBV28 to TRBJ1-5, with D perhaps TRBD1 (5 bases). V was clipped by 7 bases and J by 11 bases, with 18 bases between them. The length of the CDR3 is 13 residues. Per germline, CDR1 MDHEN and CDR2 SYDVKM. The CDR3: CASTGRQKGAQHF. The CDR3 nucleotides are TGTGCCAGCACTGGACGCCAGAAAGGGGCCCAGCATTTT.

The J gene is TRBJ2-5, the V gene TRBV6-1; 9 bases fit TRBD2. Germline loops: CDR1 MNHNS, CDR2 SASEGT. The CDR3 has 15 amino acids. J was trimmed by 2 bases and V by 7 bases; bases with no gene match: 8. The CDR3 spells CASTHQAGGQETQYF. DNA of the CDR3: TGTGCCAGCACACATCAAGCGGGAGGACAAGAGACCCAGTACTTC.

This chain links TRBV10-3 with TRBJ2-7; weak D call: TRBD2 (6 bases). This CDR3 is built from 15 residues. Trimming shortened V by 7 bases and J by 2 bases, and 18 bases separated the two germline ends. CDR1 ENHRY and CDR2 SYGVKD come from the germline V gene. The CDR3 region has the DNA TGTGCCATCAAAGTGGGAGGAGGGTCTACCTACGAGCAGTACTTC. Translation gives CAIKVGGGSTYEQYF.

The chain links TRBV9 to TRBJ2-7, with TRBD2 identical over 7 bases. V shed 3 bases and J 4 bases; nucleotides not matched to a gene: 1. CDR1 is SGDLS and CDR2 is YYNGEE in the germline V gene. The CDR3 runs 12 residues. CDR3 amino acids: CASSAGGYEQYF. DNA for the CDR3: TGTGCCAGCAGCGCCGGGGGGTACGAGCAGTACTTC. The full variable domain, with the rest looked up from reference TRBV9 and TRBJ2-7, is DSGVTQTPKHLITATGQRVTLRCSPRSGDLSVYWYQQSLDQGLQFLIQYYNGEERAKGNILERFSAQQFPDLHSELNLSSLELGDSALYFCASSAGGYEQYFGPGTRLTVT.

The rearrangement links TRBV19 to TRBJ2-2, with 11 bases lining up with TRBD1. The CDR3 is made up of 14 amino acids. With 6 bases clipped from V and 6 bases from J, the junction kept 3 bases outside the gene matches. Germline-derived CDR1 and CDR2 are LNHDA and SQIVND (reference sequence). The CDR3 sequence is CASSTDRGPGELFF. CDR3 in DNA: TGTGCCAGTAGCACGGACAGGGGGCCCGGGGAGCTGTTTTTT.

The chain has TRBV7-2 and TRBJ1-1, with 7 bases lining up with TRBD1. Trimming took 3 bases from V and 5 from J; bases not matched to a gene: 6. The germline CDR1 and CDR2 sequences are SGHTA and FQGNSA. The CDR3 contains 14 residues. In DNA form, the CDR3 reads TGTGCCAGCAGCTTGACAGCAGGGGGGACTGAAGCTTTCTTT. It encodes CASSLTAGGTEAFF.

This clone was counted a single time. The chain recombines TRBV5-4 with TRBJ2-3; perhaps TRBD2 as D (5 bases). Germline loops: CDR1 SGHNT, CDR2 YYREEE (reference sequence). CDR3 length: 15 amino acids. Trimming removed 6 bases at V and 0 bases at J, with 14 bases between. The chain's CDR3 is CASKPGGWSTDTQYF. CDR3 nucleotide sequence: TGTGCCAGCAAGCCCGGCGGGTGGAGCACAGATACGCAGTATTTT.

This rearrangement joins TRBV6-1 to TRBJ2-7; TRBD2 matches 8 bases. Per germline, CDR1 MNHNS and CDR2 SASEGT. J lost 3 bases, V lost 7 bases, and 11 bases had no gene match. The CDR3 has 15 amino acids. This CDR3 reads CASTHSGTGYYEQYF. Written as DNA, the CDR3 is TGTGCCAGCACCCATAGCGGGACCGGTTACTACGAGCAGTACTTC.

The V call is TRBV5-1, the J call TRBJ2-3, with D possibly matching TRBD1 (6 bases). Germline V gene lookup returns CDR1 SGHRS and CDR2 YFSETQ. This CDR3 has 15 amino acids. The V gene lost 1 base and the J gene lost 3 bases, with 12 bases spanning the gap. The CDR3 DNA reads as TGCGCCAGCAGCTTGTGGTCAGGGGCAACAGATACGCAGTATTTT. This sequence encodes CASSLWSGATDTQYF. The whole variable domain, remainder taken from reference TRBV5-1 and TRBJ2-3, is KAGVTQTPRYLIKTRGQQVTLSCSPISGHRSVSWYQQTPGQGLQFLFEYFSETQRNKGNFPGRFSGRQFSNSRSEMNVSTLELGDSALYLCASSLWSGATDTQYFGPGTRLTVL.

This sequence joins TRBV27 and TRBJ1-5; no clear D gene. This CDR3 spans 14 amino acids. Germline V gives CDR1 MNHEY, CDR2 SMNVEV (reference sequence). V lost 5 bases, J lost 2 bases, and 10 bases lay in between. The CDR3 protein is CASSTVKGNQPQHF. The CDR3 DNA sequence: TGTGCCAGCAGTACGGTCAAAGGCAATCAGCCCCAGCATTTT.

Here the CDR3 reads CASSPDRDRVASGANVLTF. The DNA for the CDR3 is TGCGCCAGCAGCCCCGATCGGGACAGGGTGGCTAGTGGGGCCAACGTCCTGACTTTC. V and J are TRBV5-1 and TRBJ2-6; 9 nucleotides match TRBD1. Germline lookup yields CDR1 SGHRS and CDR2 YFSETQ. The CDR3 length is 19 residues. V gave up 4 bases and J gave up 3 bases; unmatched junction bases: 14. Based on the CDR3 plus reference TRBV5-1 and TRBJ2-6, the full variable domain is KAGVTQTPRYLIKTRGQQVTLSCSPISGHRSVSWYQQTPGQGLQFLFEYFSETQRNKGNFPGRFSGRQFSNSRSEMNVSTLELGDSALYLCASSPDRDRVASGANVLTFGAGSRLTVL.

The table lists this clone with a count of one. The chain recombines TRBV11-3 with TRBJ1-4; possibly TRBD1 for D (5 bases). The CDR3 runs to 17 residues. The V gene lost 4 bases and the J gene lost 4 bases, with 19 bases spanning the gap. The germline V gene encodes CDR1 SGHNT and CDR2 YENEEA. CDR3 nucleotides: TGTGCCAGCAGCTCGCGCGACCCCCCGGGGGGTAATGAAAAACTGTTTTTT. Translated, it gives CASSSRDPPGGNEKLFF. The full variable domain, rest sourced from reference TRBV11-3 and TRBJ1-4, is EAGVVQSPRYKIIEKKQPVAFWCNPISGHNTLYWYLQNLGQGPELLIRYENEEAVDDSQLPKDRFSAERLKGVDSTLKIQPAELGDSAVYLCASSSRDPPGGNEKLFFGSGTQLSVL.

The rearrangement links TRBV27 to TRBJ2-7, with 9 bases fitting TRBD2. J lost 3 bases, V lost 8 bases, and 8 bases had no gene match. The CDR3 is 14 amino acids. CDR1 is MNHEY and CDR2 is SMNVEV in the germline V gene (reference sequence). In nucleotides, the CDR3 is TGTGCCAGCGGACAGACTAGCGGAGGCTACGAGCAGTACTTC. This gives the protein CASGQTSGGYEQYF.